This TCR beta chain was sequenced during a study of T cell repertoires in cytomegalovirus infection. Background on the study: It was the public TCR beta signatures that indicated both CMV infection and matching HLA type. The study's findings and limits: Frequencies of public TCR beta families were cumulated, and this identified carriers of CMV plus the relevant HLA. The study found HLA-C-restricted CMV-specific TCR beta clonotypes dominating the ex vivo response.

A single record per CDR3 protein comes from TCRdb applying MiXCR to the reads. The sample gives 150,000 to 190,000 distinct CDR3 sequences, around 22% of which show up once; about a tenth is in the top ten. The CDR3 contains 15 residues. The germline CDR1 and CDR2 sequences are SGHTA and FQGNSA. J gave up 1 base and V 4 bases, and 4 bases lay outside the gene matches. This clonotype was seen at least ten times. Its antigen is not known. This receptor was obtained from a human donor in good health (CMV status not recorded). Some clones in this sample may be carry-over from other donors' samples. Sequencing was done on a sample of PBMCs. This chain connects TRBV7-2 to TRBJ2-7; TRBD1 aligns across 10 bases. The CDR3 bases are TGTGCCAGCAGCTCGAGACAGGGGGCTTCCTACGAGCAGTACTTC. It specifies CASSSRQGASYEQYF.